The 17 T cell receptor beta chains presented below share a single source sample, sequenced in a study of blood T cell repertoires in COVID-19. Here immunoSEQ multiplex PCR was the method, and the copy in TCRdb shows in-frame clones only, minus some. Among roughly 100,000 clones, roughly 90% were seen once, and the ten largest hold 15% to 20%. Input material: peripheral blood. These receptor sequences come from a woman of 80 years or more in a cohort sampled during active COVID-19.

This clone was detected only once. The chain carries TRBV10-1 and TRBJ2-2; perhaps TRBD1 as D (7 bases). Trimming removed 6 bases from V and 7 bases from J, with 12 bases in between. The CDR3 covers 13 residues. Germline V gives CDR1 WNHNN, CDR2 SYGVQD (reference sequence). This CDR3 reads CASSRGDFGELFF. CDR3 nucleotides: TGCGCCAGCAGCAGGGGGGACTTCGGGGAGCTGTTTTTT.

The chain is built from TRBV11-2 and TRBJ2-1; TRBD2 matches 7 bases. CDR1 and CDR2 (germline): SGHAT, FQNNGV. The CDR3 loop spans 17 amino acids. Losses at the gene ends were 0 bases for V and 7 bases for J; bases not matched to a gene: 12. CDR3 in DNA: TGTGCCAGCAGCTTAGAGGTGGGAGGGACTCCAACAAATGAGCAGTTCTTC. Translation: CASSLEVGGTPTNEQFF. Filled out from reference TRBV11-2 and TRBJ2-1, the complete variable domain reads EAGVAQSPRYKIIEKRQSVAFWCNPISGHATLYWYQQILGQGPKLLIQFQNNGVVDDSQLPKDRFSAERLKGVDSTLKIQPAKLEDSAVYLCASSLEVGGTPTNEQFFGPGTRLTVL.

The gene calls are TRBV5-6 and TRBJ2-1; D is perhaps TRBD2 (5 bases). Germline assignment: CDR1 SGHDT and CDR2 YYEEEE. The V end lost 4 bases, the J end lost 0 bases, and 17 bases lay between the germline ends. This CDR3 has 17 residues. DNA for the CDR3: TGTGCCAGCAGCGGCACGAGGGCGGTCGTCTCCTACAATGAGCAGTTCTTC. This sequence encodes CASSGTRAVVSYNEQFF.

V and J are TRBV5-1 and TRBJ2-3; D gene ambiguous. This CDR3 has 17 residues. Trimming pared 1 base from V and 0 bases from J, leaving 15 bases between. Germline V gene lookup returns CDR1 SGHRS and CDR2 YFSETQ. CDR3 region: CASSLPALGSSTDTQYF. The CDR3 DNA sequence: TGCGCCAGCAGCTTGCCGGCCCTCGGGTCCAGCACAGATACGCAGTATTTT. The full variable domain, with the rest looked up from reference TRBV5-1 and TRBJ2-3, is KAGVTQTPRYLIKTRGQQVTLSCSPISGHRSVSWYQQTPGQGLQFLFEYFSETQRNKGNFPGRFSGRQFSNSRSEMNVSTLELGDSALYLCASSLPALGSSTDTQYFGPGTRLTVL.

DNA of the CDR3: TGTGCCAGCAGCTTGGAGCGCGGGTACAACGGGGAGCTGTTTTTT. Translation: CASSLERGYNGELFF. The rearrangement links TRBV5-6 to TRBJ2-2; D perhaps matches TRBD2 (5 bases). The CDR3 consists of 15 residues. V was shortened by 0 bases and J by 7 bases, with 13 bases between the two germline ends. Germline CDR1 and CDR2: SGHDT and YYEEEE.

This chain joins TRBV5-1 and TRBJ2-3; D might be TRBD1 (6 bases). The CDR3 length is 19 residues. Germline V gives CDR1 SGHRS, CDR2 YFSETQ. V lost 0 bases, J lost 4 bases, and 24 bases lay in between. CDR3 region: CASSLVQGFATRLSDTQYF. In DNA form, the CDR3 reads TGCGCCAGCAGCTTGGTACAGGGTTTCGCAACGCGGCTCTCAGATACGCAGTATTTT.

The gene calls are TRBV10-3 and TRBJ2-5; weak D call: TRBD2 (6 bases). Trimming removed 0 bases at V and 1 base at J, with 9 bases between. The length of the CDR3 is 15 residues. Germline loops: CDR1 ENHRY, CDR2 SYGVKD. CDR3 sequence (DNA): TGTGCCATCAGTGAGTCTCGGACTACCCAAGAGACCCAGTACTTC. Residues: CAISESRTTQETQYF.

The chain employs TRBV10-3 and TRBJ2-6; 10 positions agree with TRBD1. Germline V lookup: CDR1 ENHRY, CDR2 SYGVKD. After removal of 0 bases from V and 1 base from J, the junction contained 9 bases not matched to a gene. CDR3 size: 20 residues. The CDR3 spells CAISESRGDRGSSGANVLTF. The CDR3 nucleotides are TGTGCCATCAGTGAGTCGAGAGGGGACAGGGGTTCATCTGGGGCCAACGTCCTGACTTTC.

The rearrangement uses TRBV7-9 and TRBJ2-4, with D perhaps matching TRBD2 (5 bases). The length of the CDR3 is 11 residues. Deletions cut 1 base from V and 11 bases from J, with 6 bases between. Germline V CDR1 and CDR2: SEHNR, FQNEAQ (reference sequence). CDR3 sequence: CASSLVGVQYF. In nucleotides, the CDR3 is TGTGCCAGCAGCTTAGTCGGGGTTCAGTACTTC.

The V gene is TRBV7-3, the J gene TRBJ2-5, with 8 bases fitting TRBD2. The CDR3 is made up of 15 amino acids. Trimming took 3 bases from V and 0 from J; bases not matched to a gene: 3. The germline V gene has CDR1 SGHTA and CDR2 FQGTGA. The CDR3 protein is CASSFGGGHQETQYF. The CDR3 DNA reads TGTGCCAGCAGCTTTGGCGGGGGGCACCAAGAGACCCAGTACTTC.

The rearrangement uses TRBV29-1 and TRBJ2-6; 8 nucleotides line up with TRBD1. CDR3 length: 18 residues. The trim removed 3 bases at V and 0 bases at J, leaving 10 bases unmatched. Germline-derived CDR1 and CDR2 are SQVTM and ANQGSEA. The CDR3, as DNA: TGCAGCGTTGATAGAGGACAGGGAGGAGTCTCTGGGGCCAACGTCCTGACTTTC. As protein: CSVDRGQGGVSGANVLTF. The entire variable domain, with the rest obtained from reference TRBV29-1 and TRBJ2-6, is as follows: SAVISQKPSRDICQRGTSLTIQCQVDSQVTMMFWYRQQPGQSLTLIATANQGSEATYESGFVIDKFPISRPNLTFSTLTVSNMSPEDSSIYLCSVDRGQGGVSGANVLTFGAGSRLTVL.

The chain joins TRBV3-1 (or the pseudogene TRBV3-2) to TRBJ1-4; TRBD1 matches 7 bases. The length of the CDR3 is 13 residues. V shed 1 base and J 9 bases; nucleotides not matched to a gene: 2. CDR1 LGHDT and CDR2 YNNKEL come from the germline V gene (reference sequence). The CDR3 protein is CASSQVRGKKLFF. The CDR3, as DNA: TGTGCCAGCAGCCAAGTCAGGGGGAAAAAACTGTTTTTT.

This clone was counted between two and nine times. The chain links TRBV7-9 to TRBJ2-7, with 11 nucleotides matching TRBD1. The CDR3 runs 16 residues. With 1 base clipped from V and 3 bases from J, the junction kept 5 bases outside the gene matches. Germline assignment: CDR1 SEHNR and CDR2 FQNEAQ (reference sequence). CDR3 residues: CASSLVVGQGDYEQYF. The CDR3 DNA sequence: TGTGCCAGCAGCTTAGTAGTGGGACAGGGGGACTACGAGCAGTACTTC.

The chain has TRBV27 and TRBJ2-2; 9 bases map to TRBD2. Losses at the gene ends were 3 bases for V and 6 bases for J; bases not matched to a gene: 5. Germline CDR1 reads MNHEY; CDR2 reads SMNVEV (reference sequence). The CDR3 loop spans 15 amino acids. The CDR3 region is CASSLGGRVAGELFF. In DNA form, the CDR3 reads TGTGCCAGCAGTTTGGGCGGGAGGGTCGCCGGGGAGCTGTTTTTT.

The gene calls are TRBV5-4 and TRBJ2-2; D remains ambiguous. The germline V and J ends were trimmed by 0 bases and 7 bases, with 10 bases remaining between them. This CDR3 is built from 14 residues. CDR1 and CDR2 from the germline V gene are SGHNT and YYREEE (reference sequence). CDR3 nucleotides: TGTGCCAGCAGCTTGGCCGATAGAATCGGGGAGCTGTTTTTT. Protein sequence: CASSLADRIGELFF.

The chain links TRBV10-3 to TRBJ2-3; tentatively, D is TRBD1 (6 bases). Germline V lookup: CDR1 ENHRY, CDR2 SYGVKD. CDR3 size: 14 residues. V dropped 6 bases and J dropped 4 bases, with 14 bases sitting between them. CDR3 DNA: TGTGCCATCAGGGAGACAGGTATTTCAGATACGCAGTATTTT. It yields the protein CAIRETGISDTQYF.

The CDR3 DNA is TGCGCCAGCAGGGAACCGGGACTAAGCACCGGGGAGCTGTTTTTT. It specifies CASREPGLSTGELFF. The rearrangement links TRBV5-1 to TRBJ2-2; TRBD2 agrees at 7 bases. Unmatched junction bases numbered 8, after V lost 5 bases and J lost 4 bases. Germline V lookup: CDR1 SGHRS, CDR2 YFSETQ. CDR3 size: 15 residues. The variable domain in full, with the rest retrieved from reference TRBV5-1 and TRBJ2-2, is KAGVTQTPRYLIKTRGQQVTLSCSPISGHRSVSWYQQTPGQGLQFLFEYFSETQRNKGNFPGRFSGRQFSNSRSEMNVSTLELGDSALYLCASREPGLSTGELFFGEGSRLTVL.